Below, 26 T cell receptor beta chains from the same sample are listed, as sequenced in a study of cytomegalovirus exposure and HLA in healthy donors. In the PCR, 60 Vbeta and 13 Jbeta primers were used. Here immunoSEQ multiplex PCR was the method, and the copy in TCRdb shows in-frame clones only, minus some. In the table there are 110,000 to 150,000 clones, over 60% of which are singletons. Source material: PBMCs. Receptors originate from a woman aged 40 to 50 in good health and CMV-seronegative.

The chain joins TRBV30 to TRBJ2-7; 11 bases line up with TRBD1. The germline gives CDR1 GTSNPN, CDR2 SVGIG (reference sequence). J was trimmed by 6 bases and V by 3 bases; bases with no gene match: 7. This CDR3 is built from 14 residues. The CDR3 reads CAWSPGQGAGEQYF. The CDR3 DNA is TGTGCCTGGAGCCCCGGACAGGGGGCGGGCGAGCAGTACTTC.

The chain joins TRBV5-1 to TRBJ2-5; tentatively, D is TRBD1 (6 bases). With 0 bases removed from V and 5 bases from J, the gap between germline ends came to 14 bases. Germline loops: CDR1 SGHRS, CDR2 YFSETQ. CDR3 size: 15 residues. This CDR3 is CASSLASQGSETQYF. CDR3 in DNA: TGCGCCAGCAGCTTGGCTTCTCAGGGGTCGGAGACCCAGTACTTC.

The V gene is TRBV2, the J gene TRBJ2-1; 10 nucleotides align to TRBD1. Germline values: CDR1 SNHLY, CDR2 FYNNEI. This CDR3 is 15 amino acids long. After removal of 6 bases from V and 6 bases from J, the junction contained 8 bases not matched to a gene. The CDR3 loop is CASRHRDRGSNEQFF. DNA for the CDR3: TGTGCCAGCAGGCACCGGGACAGGGGTAGCAATGAGCAGTTCTTC.

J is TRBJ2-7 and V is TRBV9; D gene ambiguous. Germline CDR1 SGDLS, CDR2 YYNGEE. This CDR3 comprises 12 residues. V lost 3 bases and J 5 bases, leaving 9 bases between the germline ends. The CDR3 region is CASSGVSHEQYF. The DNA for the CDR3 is TGTGCCAGCAGCGGAGTGTCTCACGAGCAGTACTTC.

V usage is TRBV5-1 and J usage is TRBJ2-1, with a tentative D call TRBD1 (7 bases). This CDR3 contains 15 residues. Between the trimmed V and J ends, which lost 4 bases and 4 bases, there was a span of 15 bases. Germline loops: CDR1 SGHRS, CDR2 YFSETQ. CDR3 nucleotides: TGCGCCAGCAGCGTTCAGGGGGGCATATACAATGAGCAGTTCTTC. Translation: CASSVQGGIYNEQFF.

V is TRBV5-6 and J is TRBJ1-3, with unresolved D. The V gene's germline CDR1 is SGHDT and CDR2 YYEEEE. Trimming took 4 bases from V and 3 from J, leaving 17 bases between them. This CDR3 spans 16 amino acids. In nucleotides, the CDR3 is TGTGCCAGCAGCCTGGGCGGAATCAGAGTTGGAAACACCATATATTTT. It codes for CASSLGGIRVGNTIYF.

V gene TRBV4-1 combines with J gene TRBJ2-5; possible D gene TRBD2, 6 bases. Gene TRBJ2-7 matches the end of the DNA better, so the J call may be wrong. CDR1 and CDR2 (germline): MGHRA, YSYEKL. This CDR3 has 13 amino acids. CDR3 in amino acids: CASSTGRDYEQYF. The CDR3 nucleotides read TGCGCCAGCAGTACTGGGCGGGACTACGAGCAGTACTTC.

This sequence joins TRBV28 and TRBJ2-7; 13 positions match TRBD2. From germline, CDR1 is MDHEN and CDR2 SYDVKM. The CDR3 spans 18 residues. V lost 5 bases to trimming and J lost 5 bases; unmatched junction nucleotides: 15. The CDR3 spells CASSLGLAGAPSVHEQYF. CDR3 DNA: TGTGCCAGCAGTCTAGGACTAGCGGGGGCCCCCTCTGTTCACGAGCAGTACTTC.

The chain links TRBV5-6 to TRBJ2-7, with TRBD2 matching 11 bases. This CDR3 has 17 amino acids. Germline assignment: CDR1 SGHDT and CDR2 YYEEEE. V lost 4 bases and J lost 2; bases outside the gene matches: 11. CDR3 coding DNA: TGTGCCAGCAGCCCCCCCCGGACTAGCGGGCTCACCTACGAGCAGTACTTC. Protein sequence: CASSPPRTSGLTYEQYF.

The CDR3 loop is CASSQDSGGAADTQYF. CDR3 bases: TGTGCCAGCAGCCAAGATAGCGGGGGGGCGGCAGATACGCAGTATTTT. The chain employs TRBV28 and TRBJ2-3, with 11 bases matching TRBD2. The germline gives CDR1 MDHEN, CDR2 SYDVKM. Unmatched junction bases numbered 9, after V lost 6 bases and J lost 4 bases. This CDR3 region has 16 residues.

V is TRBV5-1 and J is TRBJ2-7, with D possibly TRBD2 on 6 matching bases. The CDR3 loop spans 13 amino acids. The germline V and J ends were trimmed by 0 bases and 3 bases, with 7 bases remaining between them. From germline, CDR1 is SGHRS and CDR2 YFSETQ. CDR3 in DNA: TGCGCCAGCAGCTTGGTGGAGGGCTACGAGCAGTACTTC. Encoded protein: CASSLVEGYEQYF.

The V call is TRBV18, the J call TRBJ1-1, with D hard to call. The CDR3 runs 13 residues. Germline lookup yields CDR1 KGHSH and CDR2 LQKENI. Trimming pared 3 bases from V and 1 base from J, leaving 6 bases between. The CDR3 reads CASSPTENTEAFF. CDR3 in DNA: TGTGCCAGCTCACCTACAGAGAACACTGAAGCTTTCTTT.

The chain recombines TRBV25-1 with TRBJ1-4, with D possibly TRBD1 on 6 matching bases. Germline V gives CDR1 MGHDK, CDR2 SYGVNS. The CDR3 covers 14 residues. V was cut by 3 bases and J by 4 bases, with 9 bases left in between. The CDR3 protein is CASSEGAVNEKLFF. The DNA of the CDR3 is TGTGCCAGCAGTGAGGGGGCAGTTAATGAAAAACTGTTTTTT.

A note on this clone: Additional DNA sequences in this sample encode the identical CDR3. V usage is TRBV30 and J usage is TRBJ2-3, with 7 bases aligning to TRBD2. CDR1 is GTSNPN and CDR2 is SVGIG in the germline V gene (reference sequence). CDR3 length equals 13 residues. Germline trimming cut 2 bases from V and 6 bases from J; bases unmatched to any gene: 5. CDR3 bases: TGTGCCTGGAGTAAGCGGGAAGGGGATACGCAGTATTTT. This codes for CAWSKREGDTQYF.

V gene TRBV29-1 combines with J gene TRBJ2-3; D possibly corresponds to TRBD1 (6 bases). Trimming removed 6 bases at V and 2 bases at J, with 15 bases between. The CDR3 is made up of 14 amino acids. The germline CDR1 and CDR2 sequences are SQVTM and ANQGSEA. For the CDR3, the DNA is TGCAGCGTCACGACAGGCTCTAACACAGATACGCAGTATTTT. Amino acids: CSVTTGSNTDTQYF.

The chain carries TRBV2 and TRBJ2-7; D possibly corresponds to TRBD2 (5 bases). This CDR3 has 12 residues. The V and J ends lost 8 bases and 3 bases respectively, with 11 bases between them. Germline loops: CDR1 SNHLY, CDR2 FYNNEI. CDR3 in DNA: TGTGCCAGCTCACTCGGAGGCTACGAGCAGTACTTC. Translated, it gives CASSLGGYEQYF.

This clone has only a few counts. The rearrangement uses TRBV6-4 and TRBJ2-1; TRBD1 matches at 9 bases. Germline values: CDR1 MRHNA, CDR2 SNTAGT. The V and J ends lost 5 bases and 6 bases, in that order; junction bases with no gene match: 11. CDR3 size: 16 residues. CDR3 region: CASSPTPGQGSNEQFF. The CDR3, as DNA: TGTGCCAGCAGTCCAACACCGGGACAGGGAAGCAATGAGCAGTTCTTC.

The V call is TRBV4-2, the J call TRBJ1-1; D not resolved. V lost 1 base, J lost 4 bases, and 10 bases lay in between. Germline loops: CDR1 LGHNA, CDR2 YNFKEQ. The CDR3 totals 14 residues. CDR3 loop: CASSQGERGTEAFF. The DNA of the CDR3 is TGTGCCAGCAGCCAAGGCGAGAGAGGCACTGAAGCTTTCTTT.

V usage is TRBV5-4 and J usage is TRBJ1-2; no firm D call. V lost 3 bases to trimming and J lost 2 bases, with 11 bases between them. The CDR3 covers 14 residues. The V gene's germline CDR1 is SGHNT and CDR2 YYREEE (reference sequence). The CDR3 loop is CASSWAKSNYGYTF. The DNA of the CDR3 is TGTGCCAGCAGCTGGGCCAAGTCGAACTATGGCTACACCTTC.

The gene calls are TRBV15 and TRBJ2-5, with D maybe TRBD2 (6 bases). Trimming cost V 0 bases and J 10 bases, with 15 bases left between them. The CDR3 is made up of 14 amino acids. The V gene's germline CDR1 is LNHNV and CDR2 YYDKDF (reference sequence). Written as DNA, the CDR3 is TGTGCCACCAGCAGAGATTATAGCATGGGAGGCCAGTACTTC. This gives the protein CATSRDYSMGGQYF.

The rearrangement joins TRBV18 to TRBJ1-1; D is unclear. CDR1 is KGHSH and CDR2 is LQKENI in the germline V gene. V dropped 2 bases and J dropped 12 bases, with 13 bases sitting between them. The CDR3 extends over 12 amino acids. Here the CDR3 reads CASSPEADLTFF. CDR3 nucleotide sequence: TGTGCCAGCTCACCAGAGGCGGATTTGACTTTCTTT.

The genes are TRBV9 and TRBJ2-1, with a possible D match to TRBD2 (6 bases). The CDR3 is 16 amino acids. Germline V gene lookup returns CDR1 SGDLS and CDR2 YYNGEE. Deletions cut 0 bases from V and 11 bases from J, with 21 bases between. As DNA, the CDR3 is TGTGCCAGCAGCGTAGGGGGCGGGACTGTCGTAGATCAGCAGTTCTTC. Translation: CASSVGGGTVVDQQFF.

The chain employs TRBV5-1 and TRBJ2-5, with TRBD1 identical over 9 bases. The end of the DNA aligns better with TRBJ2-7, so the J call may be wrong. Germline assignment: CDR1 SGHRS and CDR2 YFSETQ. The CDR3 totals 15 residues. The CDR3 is CASSPDRGAFYEQYF. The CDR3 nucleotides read TGCGCCAGCAGCCCCGACAGGGGGGCGTTTTACGAGCAGTACTTC.

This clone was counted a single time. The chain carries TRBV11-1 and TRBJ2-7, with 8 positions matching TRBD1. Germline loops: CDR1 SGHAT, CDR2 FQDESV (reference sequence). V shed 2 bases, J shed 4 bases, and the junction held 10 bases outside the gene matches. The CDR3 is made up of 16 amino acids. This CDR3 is CASSLTRTGSPYEQYF. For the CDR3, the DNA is TGTGCCAGCAGCTTAACCCGGACAGGGTCCCCTTACGAGCAGTACTTC.

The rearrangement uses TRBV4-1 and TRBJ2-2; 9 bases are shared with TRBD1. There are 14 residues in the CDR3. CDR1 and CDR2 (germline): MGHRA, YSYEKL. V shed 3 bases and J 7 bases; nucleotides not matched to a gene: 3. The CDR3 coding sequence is TGCGCCAGCAGCCAGGTGGACAGGGGCGGGGAGCTGTTTTTT. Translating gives CASSQVDRGGELFF.

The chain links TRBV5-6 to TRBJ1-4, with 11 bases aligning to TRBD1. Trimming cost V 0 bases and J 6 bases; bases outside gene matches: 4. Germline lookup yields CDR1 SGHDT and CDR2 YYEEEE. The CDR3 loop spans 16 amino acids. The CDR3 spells CASSLVRGQGDEKLFF. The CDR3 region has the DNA TGTGCCAGCAGCTTGGTGAGGGGACAGGGGGATGAAAAACTGTTTTTT.